This TCR beta chain was observed in a study of blood T cell repertoires in COVID-19. At the level of the study: Whether acute or convalescent, the COVID-19 samples came from the United States, Italy and Spain. Nucleic acid was either cDNA or gDNA, and it came from T cells, B-cell-depleted T cells, or PBMCs.

Germline V gene lookup returns CDR1 SNHLY and CDR2 FYNNEI. This CDR3 is 15 amino acids long. V was pared by 4 bases and J by 4 bases, with 4 bases of the junction left unmatched. As processed by the authors: Quantification of nucleated cells was approximated via reference gene primer amplification. TCRdb's table, derived via immunoSEQ multiplex PCR, lists solely in-frame clones and lacks some. V and J calls and clone size come straight from that table; D and trimming were deduced from the DNA. This sample has about 96,000 clones, with around 90% found just once. The specimen was peripheral blood. The clonotype was recovered from a human donor with COVID-19, enrolled during active disease. The donor label of this sample is uncertain. The chain is built from TRBV2 and TRBJ2-1, with 10 bases identical to TRBD2. The CDR3: CASSARTSGYNEQFF. CDR3 DNA sequence: TGTGCCAGCAGTGCTAGGACTAGCGGATACAATGAGCAGTTCTTC. The variable domain in full, completed from reference TRBV2 and TRBJ2-1, reads EPEVTQTPSHQVTQMGQEVILRCVPISNHLYFYWYRQILGQKVEFLVSFYNNEISEKSEIFDDQFSVERPDGSNFTLKIRSTKLEDSAMYFCASSARTSGYNEQFFGPGTRLTVL.